Many counts were recorded for the clone carrying this TCR beta chain. Antigen specificity is unknown. A read error may be the cause here, since a much bigger clone is one base away. This sample was taken from a study of prognosis after radiotherapy for stage I lung cancer. Study-level information: Concurrent therapy was given to no patient receiving stereotactic body radiotherapy.

Using two-round multiplex PCR, the authors amplified TCR beta CDR3 from genomic DNA. Amplification during the initial PCR round employed primers specific to each TRBV and TRBJ gene. TCRdb re-called the multiplex PCR reads with MiXCR, one entry per CDR3 protein. The sample lists about 22,000 distinct CDR3 sequences, 43% occurring once. Study findings and constraints: Patients who developed distant metastases had lower Shannon entropy after stereotactic body radiation therapy.

Unmatched junction bases numbered 3, after V lost 1 base and J lost 5 bases. The CDR3 extends over 14 amino acids. The V gene's germline CDR1 is DFQATT and CDR2 SNEGSKA (reference sequence). Material: PBMCs, obtained before or after stereotactic body radiation therapy (not recorded which). The source of this sequence is a donor of 50 years or more with non-small cell lung cancer. V usage is TRBV20-1 and J usage is TRBJ1-1; 11 bases map to TRBD1. The CDR3 DNA follows: TGCAGTGCTAGAGCGGGACAGGGGGAAACTGAAGCTTTCTTT. This translates into CSARAGQGETEAFF.